A single sample gave rise to the 8 T cell receptor beta chains below, sequenced in a study of T cells in Graves' hyperthyroidism and ophthalmopathy. The CDR3 regions of TCR beta were amplified from RNA transcripts. Primed by the HTBI set, a first-round RT-PCR was run on the TCR CDR3. TCRdb processed the multiplex PCR reads anew with MiXCR; each CDR3 protein has one entry. The table records 600,000 to 900,000 distinct CDR3 sequences, 16% of them present only once. The sequenced sample consisted of blood. These receptors were taken from a man younger than 35 with Graves' hyperthyroidism.

The chain recombines TRBV7-9 with TRBJ2-1, with 8 bases aligning to TRBD1. Germline assignment: CDR1 SEHNR and CDR2 FQNEAQ (reference sequence). This CDR3 has 12 amino acids. Unmatched junction bases numbered 8, after V lost 10 bases and J lost 9 bases. The CDR3: CANRGARVEQFF. CDR3 coding DNA: TGTGCCAACAGGGGGGCAAGGGTTGAGCAGTTCTTC. The full variable domain, with the rest looked up from reference TRBV7-9 and TRBJ2-1, is DTGVSQNPRHKITKRGQNVTFRCDPISEHNRLYWYRQTLGQGPEFLTYFQNEAQLEKSRLLSDRFSAERPKGSFSTLEIQRTEQGDSAMYLCANRGARVEQFFGPGTRLTVL.

This chain's CDR3 is CASRVMDEQFF. DNA for the CDR3: TGTGCCAGCAGGGTGATGGATGAGCAGTTCTTC. The J gene is TRBJ2-1, the V gene TRBV3-1, with D unresolved. CDR1 LGHDT and CDR2 YNNKEL come from the germline V gene (reference sequence). This CDR3 has 11 amino acids. Trimming shortened V by 6 bases and J by 8 bases, and 8 bases separated the two germline ends.

The chain carries TRBV7-3 and TRBJ2-3; 11 nucleotides match TRBD2. The trim removed 5 bases at V and 1 base at J, leaving 5 bases unmatched. This CDR3 is 16 amino acids long. The germline gives CDR1 SGHTA, CDR2 FQGTGA. CDR3 sequence (DNA): TGTGCCAGCAGCCGGATTAGCGGGAGGGGCACAGATACGCAGTATTTT. It codes for CASSRISGRGTDTQYF.

This clonotype was seen at least ten times. V is TRBV28 and J is TRBJ2-1, with TRBD2 matching over 7 bases. Trimming removed 3 bases from V and 2 bases from J; junction bases left unmatched: 1. The length of the CDR3 is 14 residues. The V gene's germline CDR1 is MDHEN and CDR2 SYDVKM. CDR3 nucleotide sequence: TGTGCCAGCAGTTTCCGGGGGGCCTACAATGAGCAGTTCTTC. This gives the protein CASSFRGAYNEQFF.

V gene TRBV7-9 combines with J gene TRBJ2-7, with TRBD1 matching 9 bases. Germline assignment: CDR1 SEHNR and CDR2 FQNEAQ (reference sequence). The J segment lost 4 bases and the V segment lost 2 bases, leaving 6 bases of the junction unmatched. The CDR3 is 15 residues long. As DNA, the CDR3 is TGTGCCAGCAGCTTACCCCGGACAGGGGAATACGAGCAGTACTTC. It encodes CASSLPRTGEYEQYF.

This clonotype came up many times. The gene calls are TRBV28 and TRBJ1-2; no definite D call. Trimming removed 7 bases at V and 3 bases at J, with 12 bases between. The CDR3 runs 13 residues. CDR1 is MDHEN, CDR2 SYDVKM, per germline. The DNA for the CDR3 is TGTGCCAGCACCTTCGTCGGATACTATGGCTACACCTTC. Translating it yields CASTFVGYYGYTF.

This chain uses TRBV12-3 or TRBV12-4 with TRBJ1-1, with D tentatively TRBD1 (6 bases). This CDR3 is 12 amino acids long. V was trimmed by 8 bases and J by 5 bases, leaving 12 bases between them. Written as DNA, the CDR3 is TGTGCCAGCCGGAGGGGGAGTACTGAAGCTTTCTTT. This translates into CASRRGSTEAFF.

This clonotype was recorded many times. The chain couples TRBV28 to TRBJ2-5, with 10 nucleotides matching TRBD1. After removal of 6 bases from V and 5 bases from J, the junction contained 9 bases not matched to a gene. The CDR3 covers 15 residues. From germline, CDR1 is MDHEN and CDR2 SYDVKM. CDR3 nucleotides: TGTGCCAGCAGCCCCTGGGGGGGACAGGGGGAGACCCAGTACTTC. Protein: CASSPWGGQGETQYF.